A single T cell receptor (beta chain) is shown here with its context. Antigen: not known. The data were taken from a study of metastatic and nonmetastatic thyroid tumors. Study observations and caveats: Patients with malignant thyroid tumors reportedly had significantly higher TCR beta diversity than those with benign nodules, in blood and tumor.

There were no patients who had received any treatment before thyroid surgery. The authors' processing: A papillary thyroid cancer distant-metastasis classifier was built from CDR3 differences across clinicopathological groups. Via MiXCR, TCRdb re-called the PCR reads. The V and J calls shown here were made by TCRdb, not taken from the authors' results. Among around 21,000 clones, around 19% were seen once, and the ten largest hold under 25%. The CDR3 has 13 amino acids. The V and J ends lost 4 bases and 0 bases respectively, with 6 bases between them. The germline V gene encodes CDR1 SGHTA and CDR2 FQGNSA.

Sequenced: blood. V gene TRBV7-2 combines with J gene TRBJ1-1; D remains ambiguous. This receptor was obtained from a male donor with papillary thyroid cancer or a benign thyroid nodule (not recorded which). Some clones in this sample may be carry-over from other donors' samples. CDR3 in DNA: TGTGCCAGCAGCTCACAGATGAACACTGAAGCTTTCTTT. Its translation: CASSSQMNTEAFF.